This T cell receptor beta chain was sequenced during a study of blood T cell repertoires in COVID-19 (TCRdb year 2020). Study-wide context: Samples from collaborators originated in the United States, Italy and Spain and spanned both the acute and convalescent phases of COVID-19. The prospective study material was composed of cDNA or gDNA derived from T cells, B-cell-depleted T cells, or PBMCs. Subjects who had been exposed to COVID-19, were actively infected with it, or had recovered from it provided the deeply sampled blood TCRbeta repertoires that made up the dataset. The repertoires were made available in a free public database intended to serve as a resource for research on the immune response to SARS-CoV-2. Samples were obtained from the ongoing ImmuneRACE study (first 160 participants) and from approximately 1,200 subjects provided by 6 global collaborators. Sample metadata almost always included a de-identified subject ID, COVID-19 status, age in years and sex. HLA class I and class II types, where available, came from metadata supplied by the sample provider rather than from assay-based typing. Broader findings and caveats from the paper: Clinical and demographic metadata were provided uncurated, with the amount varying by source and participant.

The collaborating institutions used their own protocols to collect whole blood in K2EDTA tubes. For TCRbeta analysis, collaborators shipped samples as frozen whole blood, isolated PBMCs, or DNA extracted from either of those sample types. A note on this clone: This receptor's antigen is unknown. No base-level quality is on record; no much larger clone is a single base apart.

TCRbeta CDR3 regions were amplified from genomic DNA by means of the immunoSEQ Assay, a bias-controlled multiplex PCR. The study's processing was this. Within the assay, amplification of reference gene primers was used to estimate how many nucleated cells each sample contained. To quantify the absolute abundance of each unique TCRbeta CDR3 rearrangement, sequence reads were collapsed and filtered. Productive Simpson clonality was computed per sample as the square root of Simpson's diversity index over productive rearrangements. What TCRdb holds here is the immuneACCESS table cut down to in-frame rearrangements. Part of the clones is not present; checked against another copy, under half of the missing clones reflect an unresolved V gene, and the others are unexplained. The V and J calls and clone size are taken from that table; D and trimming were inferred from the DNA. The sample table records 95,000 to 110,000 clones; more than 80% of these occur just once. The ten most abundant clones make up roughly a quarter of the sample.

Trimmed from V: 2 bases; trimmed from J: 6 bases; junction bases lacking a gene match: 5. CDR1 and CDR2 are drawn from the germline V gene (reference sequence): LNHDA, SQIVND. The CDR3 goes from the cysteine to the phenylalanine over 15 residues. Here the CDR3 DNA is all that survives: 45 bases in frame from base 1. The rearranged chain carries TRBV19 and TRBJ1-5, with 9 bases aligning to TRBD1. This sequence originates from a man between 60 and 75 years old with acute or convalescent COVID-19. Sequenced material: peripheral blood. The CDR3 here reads CASSIPGQGIQPQHF. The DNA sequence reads TGTGCCAGTAGTATACCGGGACAGGGAATTCAGCCCCAGCATTTT.